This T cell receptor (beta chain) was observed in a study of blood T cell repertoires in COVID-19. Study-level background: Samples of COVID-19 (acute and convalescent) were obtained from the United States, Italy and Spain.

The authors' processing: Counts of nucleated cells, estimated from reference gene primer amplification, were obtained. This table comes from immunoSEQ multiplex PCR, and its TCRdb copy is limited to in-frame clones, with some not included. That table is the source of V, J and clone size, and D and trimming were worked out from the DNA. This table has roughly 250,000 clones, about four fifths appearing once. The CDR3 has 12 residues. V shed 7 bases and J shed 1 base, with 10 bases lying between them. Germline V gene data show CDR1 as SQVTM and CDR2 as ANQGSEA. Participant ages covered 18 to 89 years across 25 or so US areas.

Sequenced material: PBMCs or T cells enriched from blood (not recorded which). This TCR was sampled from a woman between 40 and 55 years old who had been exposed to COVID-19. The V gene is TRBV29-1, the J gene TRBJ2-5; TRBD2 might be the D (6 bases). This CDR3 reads CSGGGAQETQYF. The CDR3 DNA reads TGCAGCGGGGGCGGGGCCCAAGAGACCCAGTACTTC.